This T cell receptor (beta chain) came from a study of cytomegalovirus exposure and HLA in healthy donors. The study, taken as a whole, reports: Sequencing artifact likely explains a cluster of highly shared sequence variants.

This clone was recorded a few times. What it recognizes is unknown. PCR was performed using 60 Vbeta and 13 Jbeta primers. The authors' processing: In a later analysis, the count reached approximately 80 million unique TCR beta chains, with about 11 million shared. Libraries were prepared by immunoSEQ multiplex PCR; TCRdb keeps only in-frame clonotypes and omits some of them. Clone size and the V and J calls come from that table; the DNA yielded D and trimming. The data contain some 120,000 clones, around 70% of them singletons. The TCR was taken from a man aged 25 to 40 in good health and CMV-seropositive. Material for sequencing was PBMCs.

In nucleotides, the CDR3 is TGTGCCAGCAGTTACACTACAGGCAACAATTCACCCCTCCACTTT. Translation: CASSYTTGNNSPLHF. The genes are TRBV6-5 and TRBJ1-6; TRBD1 is a possible D gene (5 bases). The CDR3 length is 15 residues. V was pared by 2 bases and J by 7 bases, with 12 bases between. The germline V gene has CDR1 MNHEY and CDR2 SVGAGI.